The rows below give T cell receptor beta chains drawn from one sample of a study of blood T cell repertoires in COVID-19. Profiled with immunoSEQ multiplex PCR; TCRdb holds only in-frame clones, not every one. This table holds fewer than 350,000 clones, 75% to 90% found once. The sequencing sample was made of peripheral blood. Source of these receptors: a man aged 35-49 years with acute or convalescent COVID-19. CDR3s include the opening cysteine and the closing phenylalanine or tryptophan. Each record gives: D gene, J gene, V gene, clone size, CDR3 protein, CDR3 DNA. A D gene is named only where the DNA matches it firmly. Clone size is not always given. Where it is, it says once, few, many or a class for expanded clones.

TRBD1,TRBJ1-1,TRBV5-1,-,CASSPDRGLVNTEAFF,TGCGCCAGCAGCCCGGACAGGGGGCTGGTGAACACTGAAGCTTTCTTT
TRBD2,TRBJ2-1,TRBV6-6,-,CASRSTAGEQFF,TGTGCCAGCAGATCGACAGCGGGGGAGCAGTTCTTC
TRBD1,TRBJ2-2,TRBV3-1/TRBV3-2,-,CASSQTGTGPHTGELFF,TGTGCCAGCAGCCAAACGGGGACAGGGCCCCACACCGGGGAGCTGTTTTTT
TRBD1,TRBJ1-2,TRBV5-6,-,CASSRGTANYGYTF,TGTGCCAGCAGCCGAGGGACAGCTAACTATGGCTACACCTTC
-,TRBJ1-2,TRBV6-5,-,CASTGARTNYGYTF,TGTGCCAGCACAGGGGCACGGACTAACTATGGCTACACCTTC
TRBD1,TRBJ2-1,TRBV5-4,-,CASSKPGQGVNEQFF,TGTGCCAGCAGCAAACCGGGACAGGGAGTGAATGAGCAGTTCTTC
-,TRBJ2-7,TRBV19,-,CASSIEAGYEQYF,TGTGCCAGTAGTATAGAGGCGGGCTACGAGCAGTACTTC
TRBD2,TRBJ2-3,TRBV15,-,CATSSRLLAGGYTQYF,TGTGCCACCAGCAGTCGTCTACTAGCGGGGGGGTATACGCAGTATTTT
-,TRBJ1-1,TRBV29-1,once,CSVGTALGTEAFF,TGCAGCGTTGGGACAGCCCTTGGAACTGAAGCTTTCTTT
TRBD2,TRBJ2-1,TRBV24-1,once,CATSDVPGTSSLKFYNEQFF,TGTGCCACCAGTGATGTACCCGGGACTAGCTCCCTAAAGTTCTACAATGAGCAGTTCTTC
-,TRBJ2-3,TRBV6-4,once,CASSAQDSTDTQYF,TGTGCCAGCAGCGCACAGGATTCCACAGATACGCAGTATTTT
-,TRBJ1-3,TRBV21-1,-,CASSKKDRGSGNTIYF,TGTGCCAGCAGCAAAAAAGACAGGGGCTCTGGAAACACCATATATTTT
-,TRBJ2-3,TRBV5-1,once,CASSLRNPGAGDTQYF,TGCGCCAGCAGCCTTAGAAATCCAGGGGCGGGAGATACGCAGTATTTT
TRBD2,TRBJ2-2,TRBV2,-,CASRRGGELFF,TGTGCCAGCAGGCGGGGGGGGGAGCTGTTTTTT
TRBD1,TRBJ1-2,TRBV5-6,-,CASSLGDRDYGYTF,TGTGCCAGCAGCTTGGGGGACAGGGACTATGGCTACACCTTC
-,TRBJ1-4,TRBV6-5,-,CASSRDSGANEKLFF,TGTGCCAGCAGCCGCGACAGCGGGGCGAATGAAAAACTGTTTTTT
-,TRBJ2-2,TRBV11-3,few,CASSLVLSANTGELFF,TGTGCCAGCAGCTTAGTTTTAAGCGCGAACACCGGGGAGCTGTTTTTT
-,TRBJ1-3,TRBV5-1,once,CASSLTYSLGRGNTIYF,TGCGCCAGCAGCCTTACCTACAGTCTTGGTAGGGGAAACACCATATATTTT
-,TRBJ1-2,TRBV7-9,-,CASSLSYTSLNYGYTF,TGTGCCAGCAGCTTATCGTACACTAGCCTCAACTATGGCTACACCTTC
TRBD2,TRBJ2-7,TRBV9,-,CASSVSGGSLEQYF,TGTGCCAGCAGCGTTAGCGGGGGTTCGCTCGAGCAGTACTTC
-,TRBJ2-7,TRBV5-1,-,CASSLIHRAYEQYF,TGCGCCAGCAGCTTGATTCACAGGGCCTACGAGCAGTACTTC
-,TRBJ1-1,TRBV12-3/TRBV12-4,-,CASNPDGGSGAFF,TGTGCCAGCAACCCAGATGGGGGGTCGGGAGCTTTCTTT
-,TRBJ1-3,TRBV3-1/TRBV3-2,-,CASSQYGGGNTIYF,TGTGCCAGCAGCCAATACGGCGGAGGAAACACCATATATTTT
-,TRBJ2-3,TRBV10-3,once,CAISESEGSVSTDTQYF,TGTGCCATCAGTGAGTCGGAAGGTAGCGTGAGCACAGATACGCAGTATTTT
-,TRBJ2-7,TRBV5-8,-,CASSLGQIYEQYF,TGTGCCAGCAGCTTGGGACAGATATACGAGCAGTACTTC
-,TRBJ2-2,TRBV19,-,CASSARGGELFF,TGTGCCAGTAGTGCCAGGGGAGGGGAGCTGTTTTTT
-,TRBJ2-3,TRBV24-1,-,CAISPGGSTSTDTQYF,TGTGCCATCAGCCCCGGGGGATCTACTAGCACAGATACGCAGTATTTT
TRBD1,TRBJ1-5,TRBV2,-,CASSLRTGGNQPQHF,TGTGCCAGCAGTCTACGGACAGGAGGGAATCAGCCCCAGCATTTT
-,TRBJ1-2,TRBV30,-,CAWSLSGNYGYTF,TGTGCCTGGAGTTTATCAGGGAACTATGGCTACACCTTC
TRBD1,TRBJ2-3,TRBV2,-,CASRRDRFTDTQYF,TGTGCCAGCAGGCGGGACAGGTTTACAGATACGCAGTATTTT
TRBD1,TRBJ1-6,TRBV4-2,-,CASSQADRENSPLHF,TGTGCCAGCAGCCAAGCGGACAGGGAAAATTCACCCCTCCACTTT
TRBD2,TRBJ2-3,TRBV11-3,-,CASSLRVAGAGGTQYF,TGTGCCAGCAGCTTAAGGGTAGCGGGCGCCGGAGGAACGCAGTATTTT
-,TRBJ1-1,TRBV5-5,-,CASRLRIMNTEAFF,TGTGCCAGCAGACTTCGAATTATGAACACTGAAGCTTTCTTT
TRBD1,TRBJ1-2,TRBV6-5,-,CASSPFGDRGFGYTF,TGTGCCAGCAGCCCCTTTGGTGACAGGGGGTTTGGCTACACCTTC
-,TRBJ2-2,TRBV24-1,-,CATSDRRAGELFF,TGTGCCACCAGTGACCGGAGAGCCGGGGAGCTGTTTTTT
-,TRBJ1-2,TRBV6-6,once,CASSYRGASYGYTF,TGTGCCAGCAGTTATCGGGGGGCCAGCTATGGCTACACCTTC
-,TRBJ1-5,TRBV19,-,CASSRAHRTETNQPQHF,TGTGCCAGTAGCCGCGCTCACCGGACAGAAACTAATCAGCCCCAGCATTTT
TRBD1,TRBJ1-1,TRBV19,-,CASSTRTGRNTEAFF,TGTGCCAGTAGTACCCGGACAGGTAGGAACACTGAAGCTTTCTTT
-,TRBJ1-1,TRBV12-3/TRBV12-4,once,CASSLAGGTEAFF,TGTGCCAGCAGTTTAGCGGGGGGGACTGAAGCTTTCTTT
-,TRBJ1-1,TRBV15,few,CATSSAGRGTEAFF,TGTGCCACCAGCAGCGCTGGGAGGGGCACTGAAGCTTTCTTT
-,TRBJ1-4,TRBV5-8,-,CASSPGGGHTTNEKLFF,TGTGCCAGCAGCCCCGGTGGGGGCCATACAACTAATGAAAAACTGTTTTTT
TRBD1,TRBJ2-2,TRBV7-8,-,CASRSQGAGTGELFF,TGTGCCAGCAGGTCTCAGGGGGCGGGAACCGGGGAGCTGTTTTTT
-,TRBJ1-1,TRBV6-1,-,CASSEMRANTEAFF,TGTGCCAGCAGTGAAATGCGGGCGAACACTGAAGCTTTCTTT
-,TRBJ2-1,TRBV5-5,-,CASTLYPGRTNEQFF,TGTGCCAGCACCCTTTACCCGGGGAGAACCAATGAGCAGTTCTTC
TRBD1,TRBJ2-7,TRBV4-1,-,CASSQGPGQATYEQYF,TGCGCCAGCAGCCAAGGCCCCGGACAGGCGACCTACGAGCAGTACTTC
-,TRBJ1-3,TRBV7-2,-,CASSLDAVSGNTIYF,TGTGCCAGCAGCTTAGATGCGGTTTCTGGAAACACCATATATTTT
-,TRBJ1-1,TRBV5-1,few,CASSFTGDFPFF,TGCGCCAGCAGCTTCACCGGGGACTTCCCTTTCTTT
-,TRBJ1-1,TRBV7-8,-,CASSFLGPDTEAFF,TGTGCCAGCAGCTTTTTGGGGCCGGACACTGAAGCTTTCTTT